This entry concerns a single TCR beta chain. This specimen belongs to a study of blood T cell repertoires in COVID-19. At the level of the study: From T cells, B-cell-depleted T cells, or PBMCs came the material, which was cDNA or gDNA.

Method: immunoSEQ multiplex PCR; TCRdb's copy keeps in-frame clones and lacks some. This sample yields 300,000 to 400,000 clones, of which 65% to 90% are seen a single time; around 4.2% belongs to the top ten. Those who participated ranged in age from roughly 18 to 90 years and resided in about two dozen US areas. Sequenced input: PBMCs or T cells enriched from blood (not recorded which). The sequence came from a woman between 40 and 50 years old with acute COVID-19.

In DNA form, the CDR3 reads TGTGCCAGCAGTCGCCGGGGGGTTACCACTGAAGCTTTCTTT. Its protein is CASSRRGVTTEAFF. V usage is TRBV28 and J usage is TRBJ1-1; maybe TRBD1 (5 bases). V lost 5 bases, J lost 4 bases, and 14 bases lay in between. This CDR3 has 14 amino acids. CDR1 and CDR2 (germline): MDHEN, SYDVKM.